This T cell receptor (beta chain) was obtained from a study of blood T cell repertoires in COVID-19. Overall study context: Sites across the United States, Italy and Spain contributed samples from acute and convalescent COVID-19. Sources were T cells, B-cell-depleted T cells, or PBMCs; the material itself was cDNA or gDNA.

Original processing methods: It was from reference gene primer amplification that nucleated cell counts were estimated. Profiled with immunoSEQ multiplex PCR; TCRdb holds only in-frame clones, not every one. Clone size and the V and J calls come from that table; the DNA yielded D and trimming. The data hold roughly 180,000 clones, with 82% observed a single time. V lost 0 bases to trimming and J lost 4 bases, with 8 bases between them. The CDR3 has 14 amino acids. The V gene's germline CDR1 is SGDLS and CDR2 YYNGEE. The chain couples TRBV9 to TRBJ2-1, with no clear D. Material for sequencing was peripheral blood. This sequence originates from a woman aged 80 or older with active or convalescent COVID-19. This chain's CDR3 is CASSVGPQYNEQFF. In DNA form, the CDR3 reads TGTGCCAGCAGCGTAGGGCCCCAATACAATGAGCAGTTCTTC. The full variable domain, with the rest looked up from reference TRBV9 and TRBJ2-1, is DSGVTQTPKHLITATGQRVTLRCSPRSGDLSVYWYQQSLDQGLQFLIQYYNGEERAKGNILERFSAQQFPDLHSELNLSSLELGDSALYFCASSVGPQYNEQFFGPGTRLTVL.